This T cell receptor beta chain stems from a study of T cell changes during pregnancy in multiple sclerosis. This clone was recorded once. The data were produced by immunoSEQ multiplex PCR, yet TCRdb's version contains in-frame clones alone and is incomplete. The table shows around 80,000 clones, with around 90% occurring only once. Germline CDR1 is ENHRY and CDR2 is SYGVKD. The length of the CDR3 is 15 residues. Trimming removed 2 bases from V and 0 bases from J, with 8 bases in between. This receptor was taken from a female donor with multiple sclerosis, enrolled in a pregnancy study. The source material was peripheral blood, sampled before pregnancy. The V call is TRBV10-3, the J call TRBJ1-5; D unclear. Here the CDR3 reads CAISEGEYSNQPQHF. CDR3 DNA: TGTGCCATCAGTGAGGGAGAATATAGCAATCAGCCCCAGCATTTT.